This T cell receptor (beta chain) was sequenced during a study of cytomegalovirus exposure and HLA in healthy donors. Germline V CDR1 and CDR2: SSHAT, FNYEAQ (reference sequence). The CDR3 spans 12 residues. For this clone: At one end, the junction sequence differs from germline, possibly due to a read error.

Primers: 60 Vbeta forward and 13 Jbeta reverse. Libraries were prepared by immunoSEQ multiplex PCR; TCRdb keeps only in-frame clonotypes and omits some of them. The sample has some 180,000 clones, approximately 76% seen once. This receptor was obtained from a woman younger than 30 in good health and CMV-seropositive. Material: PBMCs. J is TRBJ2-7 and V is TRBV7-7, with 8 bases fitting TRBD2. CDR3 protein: CASSSLAGKQYF. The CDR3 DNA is TGTGCTAGCAGCTCGTTAGCGGGGAAGCAGTACTTC.